These T cell receptor beta chains were read from a single sample in a study of shared clonotypes between healthy human individuals. Some clones are missing from TCRdb's copy, which holds only in-frame ones; the method was immunoSEQ multiplex PCR. Of about 100,000 clones in the sample, roughly two thirds were seen once. The sequenced material came from memory CD8+ T cells sorted from blood. Receptors were obtained from a woman in her twenties or thirties in good health. Both conserved end residues are trimmed from each CDR3. Each record gives: V gene, clone size, J gene, CDR3 protein. A clone size is listed for some rows: how often the clone was seen (once, few, many), or a class if it is expanded.

>TRBV27|many|TRBJ2-1
ASSERTGTIPYNEQF
>TRBV7-8|-|TRBJ2-5
ASSPVSILARSETQY
>TRBV18|-|TRBJ1-5
ASSSRHRDSHGPQH
>TRBV7-9|few|TRBJ2-7
ASSLVMSDYEQY
>TRBV10-3|-|TRBJ2-1
ATLGLGAEFTNEQF
>TRBV7-3|-|TRBJ1-5
ASSPGLGQPQH
>TRBV6-1|once|TRBJ2-7
ASSEEDSRAYEQY
>TRBV30|few|TRBJ1-3
AWSAGGYGNTIY
>TRBV27|-|TRBJ2-7
ASSIGRTYEQY
>TRBV18|-|TRBJ2-7
ASSPSLGTGHYEQY
>TRBV28|-|TRBJ2-7
ASSLPVAYEQY
>TRBV25-1|-|TRBJ1-1
ASSELGRDTEAF
>TRBV5-1|-|TRBJ2-3
ASSPTPTVTDTQY
>TRBV27|once|TRBJ2-3
ASRTTVGMVREGQTDTQY
>TRBV5-6|once|TRBJ1-1
ASSLASSNTEAF
>TRBV11-2|-|TRBJ2-1
ASSPDWTSGSWGYNEQF
>TRBV11-2|-|TRBJ1-1
ASSLVFSFRTEAF
>TRBV28|-|TRBJ2-5
ASNPYRRLGETQY
>TRBV11-1|-|TRBJ2-7
ASSRYRTGAIYEQY
>TRBV6-4|many|TRBJ2-1
ASSDQAKNEQF
>TRBV4-2|many|TRBJ2-1
ASSQDGTSAYNEQF
>TRBV21-1|-|TRBJ2-1
ASSKTSGWSF
>TRBV30|few|-
AWSAGTSGRSSYEQY
>TRBV25-1|-|TRBJ2-1
ASSPRIAGGRNEQF
>TRBV6-4|many|TRBJ2-2
ASSEGTGAGELF
>TRBV5-4|-|TRBJ1-1
ASNNWGADEAF
>TRBV7-9|few|TRBJ2-1
ASSIDVTDEF
>TRBV28|-|TRBJ2-5
ASSNGPLFGETQY
>TRBV4-2|once|TRBJ2-7
ASSPGAGTCHYEQY
>TRBV14|-|TRBJ2-5
ASSQGRETQY
>TRBV6-4|-|-
ASSDWTSGRPEQY
>TRBV27|-|TRBJ1-1
ASSLSSVGRVAF
>TRBV6-5|-|TRBJ2-3
ASSSSWQGDADTQY
>TRBV4-1|-|TRBJ2-7
ASSQGQGADEQY
>TRBV7-9|few|TRBJ2-3
ASSTQAWDGSDTQY
>TRBV4-2|-|TRBJ2-2
ASSQDGPGGTGELF
>TRBV10-3|-|TRBJ2-1
AISVIGTVGGRASWFIDEQF
>TRBV5-1|-|TRBJ2-7
ASSLAEARAEQY
>TRBV27|-|TRBJ2-5
ASSIGPNPYQETQY
>TRBV11-2|-|TRBJ1-5
ASSQNQGQPQH
>TRBV20-1|-|TRBJ2-1
SARVNEQF
>TRBV7-9|-|TRBJ2-1
ASSPKGGSGYNEQF
>TRBV23-1|-|TRBJ1-1
ASSHGGGSVNTEAF
>TRBV11-2|many|TRBJ2-7
ASTIGGPTYEQY
>TRBV27|once|TRBJ1-1
ASSSLLSVSGRGLTEAF
>TRBV2|-|TRBJ1-2
ASSVGQGGYGYT
>TRBV5-1|-|TRBJ2-1
ASSLDRADYNEQF
>TRBV29-1|-|TRBJ2-2
SVAGTQNTGELF
>TRBV27|-|TRBJ1-4
ASSLSGPWAKLF
>TRBV2|-|TRBJ2-7
ASSRDGPYEQY
>TRBV10-2|few|TRBJ2-7
ATSQRARHTGKNEQY
>TRBV5-6|-|TRBJ2-5
ASSYQRRSRETQY
>TRBV5-1|-|TRBJ1-4
ASSLLWPATNEKLF
>TRBV25-1|-|TRBJ2-7
ASSGGGSTYEQY
>TRBV5-1|-|TRBJ2-6
ASSLDSFSGANVLT
>TRBV21-1|-|TRBJ1-3
ASSRCASAGNTIY
>TRBV29-1|-|TRBJ1-1
SADRGNTEAF
>TRBV7-8|-|TRBJ2-7
ASSLLDREGEQY
>TRBV11-3|-|TRBJ1-5
ASSIGTGDQPQH
>TRBV4-1|-|TRBJ2-7
ASSQSRGGGTYEQY